This entry is about one T cell receptor (beta chain). The target antigen is unknown. Repertoires were generated with immunoSEQ multiplex PCR, while TCRdb's copy carries only in-frame clones and drops some. This sample carries some 120,000 clones, approximately 90% of them seen once, and the ten largest clones take about 1.4%. These data originate in a study of T cell responses to AZD1222 COVID-19 vaccine. CDR3 length: 14 amino acids. The V gene's germline CDR1 is SGHAT and CDR2 FQNNGV. V was pared by 5 bases and J by 3 bases, with 4 bases of the junction left unmatched. Second-dose groups at about 4 or about 12 weeks were pooled. The study, taken as a whole, reports: Of the AZD1222 recipients, only six or seven were seropositive at baseline. Unmutated regions of variants are reportedly targeted by nearly half of spike-specific TCRs. Clonal diversity may have been underestimated, and the donors were mostly white British, with more females than males.

This specimen consisted of peripheral blood, obtained 28 days after the second AZD1222 dose. The clonotype was recovered from an adult who received the AZD1222 COVID-19 vaccine. This chain joins TRBV11-2 and TRBJ2-7; 10 positions match TRBD1. In nucleotides, the CDR3 is TGTGCCAGCAGCCTGGGACAGGGGTTCTACGAGCAGTACTTC. It translates to CASSLGQGFYEQYF.